This T cell receptor beta chain appears in the sequencing data of a study of shared clonotypes between healthy human individuals. Study observations and caveats: Clonotypes not shared had lower generation probabilities than those common to all four donors.

The CDR3 is 15 residues long. Germline V gene sequence: CDR1 LNHDA, CDR2 SQIVND (reference sequence). V lost 1 base and J lost 3; bases outside the gene matches: 3. Genomic DNA belonging to each subset was distributed in equal measure over several immunoSEQ plates. Only in-frame clones appear in the TCRdb table, and some are missing; sequencing was by immunoSEQ multiplex PCR. The sample includes about 2.1 million clones, around 93% of them seen just once. Remarks on this clone: The target antigen is unknown. The sample contains more than one DNA sequence encoding this CDR3.

Naive-designated CD8 cells lacked CD45RO, were positively enriched for CCR7, and omitted terminally differentiated effector memory CD45RA+ cells. The sample was naive CD8+ T cells from PBMCs. This sequence was found in a young man in good health. Some clones in this sample may be carry-over from other donors' samples. V usage is TRBV19 and J usage is TRBJ1-5; 7 bases agree with TRBD1. CDR3 nucleotides: TGTGCCAGTAGTATAGGACAGGGACTCAATCAGCCCCAGCATTTT. It encodes CASSIGQGLNQPQHF. Using reference TRBV19 and TRBJ1-5 for the parts outside the CDR3, the full variable domain is DGGITQSPKYLFRKEGQNVTLSCEQNLNHDAMYWYRQDPGQGLRLIYYSQIVNDFQKGDIAEGYSVSREKKESFPLTVTSAQKNPTAFYLCASSIGQGLNQPQHFGDGTRLSIL.